These 10 T cell receptor beta chains originate from one sample sequenced in a study of T-cell memory formation after mild COVID-19. One entry per CDR3 protein, called by TCRdb with MiXCR from the 5' RACE reads. The sample holds under 300,000 distinct CDR3 sequences; 8% to 9% are singletons and the top ten take 22%. The sequenced sample consisted of PBMCs or a T cell subset sorted from them (not recorded which). These receptors were collected from a man between 18 and 35 years old who had mild COVID-19 (a few samples of this study predate the infection). Cell type and time point are not known.

This clonotype was seen more than once but under ten times. The rearrangement links TRBV6-2 or TRBV6-3 to TRBJ2-3; 11 nucleotides line up with TRBD2. The J segment lost 2 bases and the V segment lost 6 bases, leaving 7 bases of the junction unmatched. Germline CDR1 and CDR2: MNHEY and SVGEGT. This CDR3 has 16 amino acids. The DNA of the CDR3 is TGTGCCAGCAGCACTAGCGGGGGAGATATCACAGATACGCAGTATTTT. Translated, it gives CASSTSGGDITDTQYF.

This sequence joins TRBV3-1 and TRBJ1-6; no reliable D call. The CDR3 has 14 amino acids. Trimming shortened V by 1 base and J by 10 bases, and 11 bases separated the two germline ends. Looked up from germline, CDR1 is LGHDT and CDR2 is YNNKEL (reference sequence). The chain's CDR3 is CASSQVGGNSPLHF. In DNA form, the CDR3 reads TGTGCCAGCAGCCAAGTCGGAGGCAACTCACCCCTCCACTTT.

The chain links TRBV4-1 to TRBJ2-7; 7 bases map to TRBD1. Germline CDR1 is MGHRA and CDR2 is YSYEKL. J lost 1 base, V lost 4 bases, and 4 bases had no gene match. The CDR3 extends over 14 amino acids. CDR3 nucleotide sequence: TGCGCCAGCAGCCTTGGACAGGAGTCCTACGAGCAGTACGTC. Translating gives CASSLGQESYEQYV.

This clonotype has a handful of counts. This chain joins TRBV27 and TRBJ2-5; D is unresolved. The V end lost 4 bases, the J end lost 9 bases, and 9 bases lay between the germline ends. The CDR3 contains 11 residues. Germline CDR1 is MNHEY and CDR2 is SMNVEV (reference sequence). The DNA for the CDR3 is TGTGCCAGCAGTTCGAAAGGGTCCCAGTACTTC. Translation gives CASSSKGSQYF.

V gene TRBV6-7 combines with J gene TRBJ2-1, with D unclear. TRBV6-7 is designated an ORF whose function remains uncertain. This CDR3 spans 14 amino acids. V was trimmed by 4 bases and J by 0 bases, leaving 7 bases between them. CDR3: CASSSESSYNEQFF. For the CDR3, the DNA is TGTGCCAGCAGTTCGGAGAGCTCCTACAATGAGCAGTTCTTC.

This clonotype was counted between two and nine times. This rearrangement joins TRBV18 to TRBJ1-2; D unresolved. CDR3 length: 13 residues. V was cut by 1 base and J by 6 bases, with 9 bases left in between. Germline V gives CDR1 KGHSH, CDR2 LQKENI. The CDR3 DNA reads as TGTGCCAGCTCACCACGGACGGCGGATGGCTACACCTTC. Its translation is CASSPRTADGYTF.

This clonotype was found a few times. The chain carries TRBV27 and TRBJ2-5, with TRBD2 identical over 7 bases. V was clipped by 6 bases and J by 2 bases; unmatched bases: 9. The CDR3 consists of 15 residues. Germline V gene data show CDR1 as MNHEY and CDR2 as SMNVEV (reference sequence). The CDR3 loop reads CASSPVAGLQETQYF. CDR3 sequence (DNA): TGTGCCAGCAGCCCGGTAGCGGGCCTACAAGAGACCCAGTACTTC.

CDR3 amino acids: CASSYQGSQETQYF. CDR3 nucleotide sequence: TGTGCCAGCAGTTACCAGGGATCCCAAGAGACCCAGTACTTC. The chain is built from TRBV6-6 and TRBJ2-5, with a possible D match to TRBD1 (5 bases). V lost 2 bases and J 1 base, leaving 8 bases between the germline ends. CDR3 length: 14 amino acids. From germline, CDR1 is MNHNY and CDR2 SVGAGI (reference sequence).

This clonotype was picked up a small number of times. This chain joins TRBV6-5 and TRBJ2-5, with TRBD2 matching over 12 bases. Germline CDR1 MNHEY, CDR2 SVGAGI. The CDR3 spans 16 residues. The trim removed 2 bases at V and 5 bases at J, leaving 6 bases unmatched. CDR3 protein: CASSYTTSGGIETQYF. CDR3 DNA sequence: TGTGCCAGCAGTTACACGACTAGCGGGGGTATTGAGACCCAGTACTTC.

The rearrangement links TRBV5-4 to TRBJ2-3; a possible D gene is TRBD2 (5 bases). This CDR3 has 17 residues. V gave up 4 bases and J gave up 2 bases, with 20 bases separating them. CDR1 is SGHNT, CDR2 YYREEE, per germline (reference sequence). CDR3 coding DNA: TGTGCCAGCAGCCTTACCGCGGGCTCCCGAATCACAGATACGCAGTATTTT. Translation gives CASSLTAGSRITDTQYF.